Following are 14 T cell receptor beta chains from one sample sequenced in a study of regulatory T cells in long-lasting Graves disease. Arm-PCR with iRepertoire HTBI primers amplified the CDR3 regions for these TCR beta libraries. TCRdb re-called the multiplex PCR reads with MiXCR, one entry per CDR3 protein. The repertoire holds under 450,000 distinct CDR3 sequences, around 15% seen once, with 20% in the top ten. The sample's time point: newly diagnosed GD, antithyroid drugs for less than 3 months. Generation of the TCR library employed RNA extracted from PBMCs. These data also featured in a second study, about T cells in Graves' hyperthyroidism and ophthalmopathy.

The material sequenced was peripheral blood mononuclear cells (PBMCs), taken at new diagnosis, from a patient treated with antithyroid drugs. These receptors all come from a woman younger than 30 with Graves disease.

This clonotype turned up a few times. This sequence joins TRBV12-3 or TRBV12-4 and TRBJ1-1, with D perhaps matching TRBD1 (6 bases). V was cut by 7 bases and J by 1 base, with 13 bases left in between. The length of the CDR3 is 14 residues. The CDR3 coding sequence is TGTGCCAGCACCCCTTGGACAGCGAACACTGAAGCTTTCTTT. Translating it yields CASTPWTANTEAFF.

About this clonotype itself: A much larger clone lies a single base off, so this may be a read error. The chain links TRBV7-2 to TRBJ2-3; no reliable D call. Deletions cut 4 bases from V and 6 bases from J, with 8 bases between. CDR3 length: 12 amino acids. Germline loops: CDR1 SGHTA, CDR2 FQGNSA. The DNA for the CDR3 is TGTGCCAGCAGCTGCAGTCGGGATACGCAGTATTTT. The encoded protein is CASSCSRDTQYF.

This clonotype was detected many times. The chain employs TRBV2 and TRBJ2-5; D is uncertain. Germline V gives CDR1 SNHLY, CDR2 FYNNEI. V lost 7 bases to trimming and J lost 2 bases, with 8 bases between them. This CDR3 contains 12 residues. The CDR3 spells CASIGRQETQYF. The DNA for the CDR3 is TGTGCCAGCATTGGCAGGCAAGAGACCCAGTACTTC.

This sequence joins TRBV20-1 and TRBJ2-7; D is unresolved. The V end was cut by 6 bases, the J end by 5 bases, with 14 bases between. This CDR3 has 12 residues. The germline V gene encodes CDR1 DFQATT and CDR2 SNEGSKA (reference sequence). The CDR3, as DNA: TGCAGTGCCCGAATAGCCAGCCACGAGCAGTACTTC. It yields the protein CSARIASHEQYF.

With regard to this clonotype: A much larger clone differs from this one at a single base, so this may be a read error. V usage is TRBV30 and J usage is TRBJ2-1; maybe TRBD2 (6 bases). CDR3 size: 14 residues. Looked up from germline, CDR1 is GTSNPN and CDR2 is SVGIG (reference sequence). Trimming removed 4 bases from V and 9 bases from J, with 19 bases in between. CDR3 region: CAWNGTLGYGEQFF. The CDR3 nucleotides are TGTGCCTGGAACGGGACTTTGGGGTACGGTGAGCAGTTCTTC.

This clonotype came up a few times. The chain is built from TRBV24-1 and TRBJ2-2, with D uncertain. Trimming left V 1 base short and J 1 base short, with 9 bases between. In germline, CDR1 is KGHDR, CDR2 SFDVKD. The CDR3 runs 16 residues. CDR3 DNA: TGTGCCACCAGTGATTTCCAGGCAGGGAACACCGGGGAGCTGTTTTTT. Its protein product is CATSDFQAGNTGELFF.

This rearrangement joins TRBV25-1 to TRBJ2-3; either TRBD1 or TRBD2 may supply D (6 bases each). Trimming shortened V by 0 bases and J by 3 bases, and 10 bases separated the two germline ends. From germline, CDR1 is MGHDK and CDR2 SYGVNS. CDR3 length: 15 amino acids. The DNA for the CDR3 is TGTGCCAGCAGTGAATACCGGGGGCAGACAGATACGCAGTATTTT. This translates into CASSEYRGQTDTQYF. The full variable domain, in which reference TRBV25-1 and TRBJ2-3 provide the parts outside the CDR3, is EADIYQTPRYLVIGTGKKITLECSQTMGHDKMYWYQQDPGMELHLIHYSYGVNSTEKGDLSSESTVSRIRTEHFPLTLESARPSHTSQYLCASSEYRGQTDTQYFGPGTRLTVL.

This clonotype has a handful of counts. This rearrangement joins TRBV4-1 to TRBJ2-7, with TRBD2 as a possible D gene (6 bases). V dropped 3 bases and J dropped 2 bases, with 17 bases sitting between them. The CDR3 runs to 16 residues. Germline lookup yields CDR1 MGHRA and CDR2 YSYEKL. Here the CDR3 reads CASSQGSGTSTYEQYF. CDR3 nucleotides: TGCGCCAGCAGCCAGGGATCCGGGACTTCGACCTACGAGCAGTACTTC.

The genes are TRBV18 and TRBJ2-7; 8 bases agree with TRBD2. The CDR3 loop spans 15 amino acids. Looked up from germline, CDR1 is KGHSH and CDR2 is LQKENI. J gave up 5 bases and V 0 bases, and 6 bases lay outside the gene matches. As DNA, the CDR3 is TGTGCCAGCTCACCACCAAGCGGGAGCACCCACGAGCAGTACTTC. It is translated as CASSPPSGSTHEQYF. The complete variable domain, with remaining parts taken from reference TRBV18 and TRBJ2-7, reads NAGVMQNPRHLVRRRGQEARLRCSPMKGHSHVYWYRQLPEEGLKFMVYLQKENIIDESGMPKERFSAEFPKEGPSILRIQQVVRGDSAAYFCASSPPSGSTHEQYFGPGTRLTVT.

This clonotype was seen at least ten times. The CDR3 DNA reads TGTGCCAGCACCTCTGGGACCGACTACGAGCAGTACTTC. It is translated as CASTSGTDYEQYF. The chain carries TRBV28 and TRBJ2-7; D could derive from TRBD1 or TRBD2 (5 bases each). V lost 7 bases, J lost 3 bases, and 13 bases lay in between. The CDR3 has 13 residues. The germline V gene has CDR1 MDHEN and CDR2 SYDVKM.

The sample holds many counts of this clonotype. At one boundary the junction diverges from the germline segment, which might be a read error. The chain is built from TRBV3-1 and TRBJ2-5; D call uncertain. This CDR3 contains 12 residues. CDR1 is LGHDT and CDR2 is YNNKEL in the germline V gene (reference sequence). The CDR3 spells CASSQIGETQYF. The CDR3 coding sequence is TGCGCCAGCAGCCAAATAGGAGAGACCCAGTACTTC.

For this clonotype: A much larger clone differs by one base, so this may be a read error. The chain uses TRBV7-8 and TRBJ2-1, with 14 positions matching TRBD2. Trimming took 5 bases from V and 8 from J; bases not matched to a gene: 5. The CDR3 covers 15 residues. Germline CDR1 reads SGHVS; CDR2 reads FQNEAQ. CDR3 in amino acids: CASSQTSGRAYEQFF. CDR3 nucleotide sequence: TGTGCCAGCAGCCAGACTAGCGGGAGGGCCTATGAGCAGTTCTTC.

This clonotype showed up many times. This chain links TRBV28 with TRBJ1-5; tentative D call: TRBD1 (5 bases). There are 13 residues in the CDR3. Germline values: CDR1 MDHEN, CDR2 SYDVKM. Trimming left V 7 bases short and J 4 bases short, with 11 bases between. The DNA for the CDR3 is TGTGCCAGCACCCCCGGGGGTAATCAGCCCCAGCATTTT. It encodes CASTPGGNQPQHF.

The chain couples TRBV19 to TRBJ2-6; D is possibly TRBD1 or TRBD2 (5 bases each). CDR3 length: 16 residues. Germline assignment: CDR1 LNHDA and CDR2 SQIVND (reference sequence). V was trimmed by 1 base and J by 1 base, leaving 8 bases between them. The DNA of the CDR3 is TGTGCCAGTAGTATAGGGGACGGGTCTGGGGCCAACGTCCTGACTTTC. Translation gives CASSIGDGSGANVLTF.